These 23 T cell receptor beta chains share one sample of origin, sequenced in a study of somatic mutations in cytotoxic T cells in rheumatoid arthritis. Only in-frame clones appear in the TCRdb table, and some are missing; sequencing was by immunoSEQ multiplex PCR. The table has around 12,000 clones, around 80% seen once; the top ten hold more than 30%. The sample was CD8+ T cells sorted from blood. The receptors derive from an adult with rheumatoid arthritis.

V usage is TRBV10-3 and J usage is TRBJ2-2; D tentatively reads TRBD1 or TRBD2 (5 bases each). The CDR3 consists of 18 residues. Trimming left V 4 bases short and J 7 bases short, with 25 bases between. Germline loops: CDR1 ENHRY, CDR2 SYGVKD. As DNA, the CDR3 is TGTGCCATCAGTGCGGTTCGTACCAGGGAAGAAGGGAGCGGGGAGCTGTTTTTT. Protein sequence: CAISAVRTREEGSGELFF.

The chain uses TRBV27 and TRBJ2-1; TRBD2 matches at 8 bases. The CDR3 spans 16 residues. The ends lost 7 bases at V and 4 bases at J; junction bases unmatched: 12. The germline V gene encodes CDR1 MNHEY and CDR2 SMNVEV (reference sequence). CDR3: CASTPGTSGRYNEQFF. CDR3 DNA sequence: TGTGCCAGCACCCCCGGTACTAGCGGTCGATACAATGAGCAGTTCTTC.

The chain joins TRBV4-3 to TRBJ2-5, with a weak D call TRBD2 (5 bases). The V and J ends lost 1 base and 4 bases respectively, with 10 bases between them. The CDR3 contains 14 residues. Per the germline V gene, CDR1 is LGHNA and CDR2 is YSLEER. CDR3 sequence: CASSQVGEGETQYF. The CDR3 DNA reads TGCGCCAGCAGCCAAGTCGGGGAAGGAGAGACCCAGTACTTC.

The J gene is TRBJ2-1, the V gene TRBV6-4; D unresolved. Germline V CDR1 and CDR2: MRHNA, SNTAGT. Trimming removed 6 bases at V and 5 bases at J, with 11 bases between. The CDR3 runs 13 residues. In DNA, the CDR3 is TGTGCCAGCAGCCTCGGGCTCCACAATGAGCAGTTCTTC. This translates into CASSLGLHNEQFF.

The chain combines TRBV18 with TRBJ2-7, with D maybe TRBD1 (5 bases). This CDR3 has 13 amino acids. Germline lookup yields CDR1 KGHSH and CDR2 LQKENI. V lost 3 bases and J lost 1, with 7 bases in between. The CDR3 reads CASSPDTSYEQYF. CDR3 DNA: TGTGCCAGCTCACCGGACACGTCCTACGAGCAGTACTTC.

This rearrangement joins TRBV5-4 to TRBJ2-5; TRBD2 is a possible D gene (5 bases). CDR1 is SGHNT and CDR2 is YYREEE in the germline V gene (reference sequence). The CDR3 runs 16 residues. Trimming cost V 1 base and J 2 bases, with 15 bases left between them. Written as DNA, the CDR3 is TGTGCCAGCAGCTTGAGGCTCCGGACTGAACAAGAGACCCAGTACTTC. The encoded protein is CASSLRLRTEQETQYF.

The V gene is TRBV15, the J gene TRBJ2-1; the D is unclear. Trimming shortened V by 4 bases and J by 5 bases, and 6 bases separated the two germline ends. The CDR3 is 12 residues long. Germline CDR1 reads LNHNV; CDR2 reads YYDKDF (reference sequence). The CDR3 loop reads CATSTLNNEQFF. In DNA, the CDR3 is TGTGCCACCAGCACCTTAAACAATGAGCAGTTCTTC.

This clone ranks as large (0.1 to 1%). The chain has TRBV10-2 and TRBJ1-1; D is undetermined. V was cut by 10 bases and J by 0 bases, with 15 bases left in between. CDR3 length: 14 residues. Germline assignment: CDR1 WSHSY and CDR2 SAAADI. The CDR3 region is CATSTDGMNTEAFF. CDR3 nucleotide sequence: TGCGCCACGTCAACTGACGGGATGAACACTGAAGCTTTCTTT.

This chain connects TRBV19 to TRBJ2-1; D is perhaps TRBD2 (5 bases). Per the germline V gene, CDR1 is LNHDA and CDR2 is SQIVND (reference sequence). Trimming stripped 6 bases from V and 2 bases from J, with 8 bases between. The CDR3 is made up of 13 amino acids. This chain's CDR3 is CASRRTPYNEQFF. The CDR3 nucleotides read TGTGCCAGTAGAAGGACTCCCTACAATGAGCAGTTCTTC.

The sample holds a few counts of this clone. The rearrangement links TRBV7-9 to TRBJ1-5; D remains ambiguous. This CDR3 has 13 residues. CDR1 is SEHNR and CDR2 is FQNEAQ in the germline V gene (reference sequence). V lost 3 bases to trimming and J lost 6 bases, with 9 bases between them. CDR3 DNA: TGTGCCAGCAGCTTGAGCCGGGGTCAGCCCCAGCATTTT. This sequence encodes CASSLSRGQPQHF.

The chain employs TRBV2 and TRBJ2-1; 8 nucleotides agree with TRBD1. V gave up 6 bases and J gave up 3 bases; unmatched junction bases: 7. This CDR3 spans 15 amino acids. Germline CDR1 is SNHLY and CDR2 is FYNNEI. The CDR3 DNA sequence: TGTGCCAGCAGGTACGGACAGGGAAACTACAATGAGCAGTTCTTC. The encoded protein is CASRYGQGNYNEQFF.

This sequence joins TRBV7-6 and TRBJ2-1, with no clear D. The V end lost 3 bases, the J end lost 5 bases, and 2 bases lay between the germline ends. Germline V CDR1 and CDR2: SGHVS, FNYEAQ. CDR3 length equals 11 residues. CDR3 sequence: CASSLDNEQFF. CDR3 in DNA: TGTGCCAGCAGCTTGGACAATGAGCAGTTCTTC. Drawing the rest from reference TRBV7-6 and TRBJ2-1, the complete variable domain is GAGVSQSPRYKVTKRGQDVALRCDPISGHVSLYWYRQALGQGPEFLTYFNYEAQQDKSGLPNDRFSAERPEGSISTLTIQRTEQRDSAMYRCASSLDNEQFFGPGTRLTVL.

Turning to this clone: At one of its ends the junction is not consistent with the germline gene, which may arise from a read error. The CDR3 region has the DNA TGTGCCAGTAATCCGGGGACAAGCTCCCACGAGCAGTACTTC. Translation gives CASNPGTSSHEQYF. The V call is TRBV19, the J call TRBJ2-7; the D gene is possibly TRBD1 (6 bases). The CDR3 loop spans 14 amino acids. From germline, CDR1 is LNHDA and CDR2 SQIVND (reference sequence).

This chain joins TRBV29-1 and TRBJ2-7; tentative D call: TRBD1 (5 bases). Germline CDR1 reads SQVTM; CDR2 reads ANQGSEA. V lost 2 bases and J 1 base, leaving 12 bases between the germline ends. This CDR3 has 14 residues. The DNA for the CDR3 is TGCAGCGTTGAAAGCCAGGGTGAGTCCTACGAGCAGTACTTC. It encodes CSVESQGESYEQYF.

The rearrangement uses TRBV7-9 and TRBJ2-1; tentative D call: TRBD2 (6 bases). V was clipped by 5 bases and J by 6 bases, with 14 bases between them. CDR1 SEHNR and CDR2 FQNEAQ come from the germline V gene (reference sequence). The CDR3 spans 14 residues. The CDR3 DNA reads as TGTGCCAGCAGCCCCTTACCGGGACTCAATGAGCAGTTCTTC. Protein product: CASSPLPGLNEQFF.

The chain combines TRBV19 with TRBJ2-1, with 7 bases fitting TRBD2. V was clipped by 3 bases and J by 7 bases; unmatched bases: 15. CDR1 LNHDA and CDR2 SQIVND come from the germline V gene (reference sequence). The CDR3 spans 17 residues. In nucleotides, the CDR3 is TGTGCCAGTAGTATTTGGGGAGGGCTAGCGGTACAGAATGAGCAGTTCTTC. This codes for CASSIWGGLAVQNEQFF.

The chain combines TRBV21-1 with TRBJ2-5; the table calls TRBD2, which could not be checked here. TRBV21-1 is a documented pseudogene. The CDR3 length is 19 residues. The CDR3 is CASSKGKTERASRGETQYF. DNA of the CDR3: TGTGCCAGCAGCAAAGGGAAAACGGAGCGGGCTAGTCGCGGAGAGACCCAGTACTTC.

The chain has TRBV4-2 and TRBJ2-7; a possible D gene is TRBD2 (6 bases). The CDR3 is 14 amino acids. V was cut by 4 bases and J by 4 bases, with 14 bases left in between. CDR1 and CDR2 from the germline V gene are LGHNA and YNFKEQ. The CDR3 loop reads CASSPQTAGYEQYF. The CDR3 coding sequence is TGTGCCAGCAGCCCCCAAACCGCGGGGTACGAGCAGTACTTC.

The chain employs TRBV25-1 and TRBJ2-2, with D possibly being TRBD1 (5 bases). The CDR3 is 17 residues long. V was trimmed by 5 bases and J by 3 bases, leaving 19 bases between them. In germline, CDR1 is MGHDK, CDR2 SYGVNS. In DNA, the CDR3 is TGTGCCAGCAGTCCAAGGGGCCGAGACACAGACACCGGGGAGCTGTTTTTT. Encoded protein: CASSPRGRDTDTGELFF.

A few counts support this clone. The chain uses TRBV27 and TRBJ2-7, with 7 bases matching TRBD1. CDR1 MNHEY and CDR2 SMNVEV come from the germline V gene (reference sequence). Trimming cost V 4 bases and J 7 bases; bases outside gene matches: 16. This CDR3 is 16 amino acids long. The CDR3 DNA sequence: TGTGCCAGCAGTTCACCGGGACAGAAAACTGTAGTGGAGCAGTACTTC. This translates into CASSSPGQKTVVEQYF.

This chain joins TRBV15 and TRBJ2-1, with 9 nucleotides matching TRBD2. V shed 1 base and J 4 bases; nucleotides not matched to a gene: 5. This CDR3 has 16 amino acids. Looked up from germline, CDR1 is LNHNV and CDR2 is YYDKDF (reference sequence). CDR3 DNA sequence: TGTGCCACCAGCAGAGTCACGACTAGCGGTTACAATGAGCAGTTCTTC. Encoded protein: CATSRVTTSGYNEQFF. Full variable domain (rest looked up from reference TRBV15 and TRBJ2-1): DAMVIQNPRYQVTQFGKPVTLSCSQTLNHNVMYWYQQKSSQAPKLLFHYYDKDFNNEADTPDNFQSRRPNTSFCFLDIRSPGLGDTAMYLCATSRVTTSGYNEQFFGPGTRLTVL.

The chain uses TRBV29-1 and TRBJ1-2, with 7 bases fitting TRBD1. The junction had 5 bases not matched to a gene; V was cut back by 3 bases and J by 7 bases. The CDR3 has 12 residues. The germline V gene has CDR1 SQVTM and CDR2 ANQGSEA. DNA of the CDR3: TGCAGCGTTGAGGTGACAGGGTTTGGCTACACCTTC. Encoded protein: CSVEVTGFGYTF.

Points on this clone: An end of the junction does not agree with germline; a read error may underlie this. The rearrangement joins TRBV7-9 to TRBJ1-6; D not certain. The CDR3 loop spans 15 amino acids. Germline CDR1 is SEHNR and CDR2 is FQNEAQ (reference sequence). CDR3 DNA sequence: TGCGCCAGCAGCCAAGAACCCGGGTATAATTCACCCCTCCACTTT. It translates to CASSQEPGYNSPLHF.